The source of this T cell receptor (beta chain) is a study of OX40 agonist ivuxolimab in advanced cancers. At the level of the whole study: Ivuxolimab was a fully human IgG2 agonistic monoclonal antibody targeting the costimulatory receptor OX40 (CD134). A male proportion of around 80% and a mean age of approximately 55 years, ranging from roughly 23 to 90, were recorded for the dose-escalation cohort. Among the roughly 52 dose-escalation patients, roughly 20 had hepatocellular carcinoma, 15 melanoma, 9 renal cell carcinoma and 9 head and neck cancer. The paper covers the monotherapy dose-escalation part of the phase I ivuxolimab trial, which included N of about 51 patients. Intravenous ivuxolimab was administered to patients every 2 weeks at six dose levels: 0.01, 0.1, 0.3, 1.5, 3 and 10 mg/kg. Peripheral TCRbeta sequencing aimed to test whether ivuxolimab altered TCR sequence diversity and caused clonal T-cell expansion. Patients were allowed to have had prior anti-PD-1, anti-PD-L1 or anti-CTLA-4 therapy, and around 40% of the dose-escalation patients had previously received checkpoint inhibitors. Partial responses occurred in three dose-escalation patients: two with cutaneous melanoma and one with hepatocellular carcinoma.

The trial excluded patients who had a history of autoimmune disease or were on systemic immunosuppression. Peripheral blood for TCR sequencing was collected from all dose cohorts at baseline, on cycle 4 day 1, and on cycle 7 day 1. Samples came from an open-label, multicenter, first-in-human phase I dose-escalation trial of ivuxolimab. Adults with locally advanced or metastatic head and neck squamous cell, hepatocellular, melanoma or renal cell carcinoma were enrolled in the trial. Before TCR sequencing, CD4+ T cells and CD8+ T cells from peripheral blood were sorted into separate populations. In the case of this clone: What this receptor recognizes is not known. Per-base quality was not reported, and no clone a single base away is much larger than it.

For sequencing of the TCRbeta CDR3 region, genomic DNA was extracted from the sorted cells. The immunoSEQ Assay was used to sequence the TCRbeta CDR3 regions. Sourced from immuneACCESS, this table was stored by TCRdb with only in-frame sequences that have V and J called. A share of the clones is absent; for the studies checked, an unresolved V gene accounts for under half, and the remainder has no known explanation. The sample table contains around 80,000 clones; only one count was recorded for 84% of them. The top ten clones comprise around 2.7% of the sample. Per the germline V gene, SGHDT is the CDR1 and YYEEEE is the CDR2. Including cysteine and phenylalanine, the CDR3 has 13 amino acids. The kept DNA is CDR3 alone, 39 bases in frame from the first base. The germline V and J ends show losses of 10 bases and 1 base respectively, and no gene match explains 3 bases of the junction. Results the study describes overall, beyond this receptor: The antigen specificity of the clonally expanded peripheral T cells was not determined. Low levels of normalized T-cell clonal expansion were also shown by some nonresponding patients. On average, CD8+ T cells showed more expanded clones than CD4+ T cells after ivuxolimab. In the 0.1-3.0 mg/kg groups, partial responders were among the patients with the lowest normalized peripheral clonal expansion, particularly in CD8+ T cells. At doses from 0.1 to 3.0 mg/kg, clonal expansion was seen in both CD4+ and CD8+ blood T cells between baseline and week 6.

The chain is encoded by TRBV5-6 joined to TRBJ2-2; 8 bases in the junction line up with TRBD1. The source is an adult with an advanced solid tumor such as melanoma, head and neck, liver or kidney cancer. Here the sequenced sample was CD4+ or CD8+ T cells sorted from blood, taken in a trial of the OX40 agonist ivuxolimab. CDR3 protein: CAGGTGNTGELFF. The DNA sequence is given as TGTGCCGGAGGGACAGGGAACACCGGGGAGCTGTTTTTT. The CDR3, completed at both ends by the reference TRBV5-6 and TRBJ2-2 genes, gives the full variable domain DAGVTQSPTHLIKTRGQQVTLRCSPKSGHDTVSWYQQALGQGPQFIFQYYEEEERQRGNFPDRFSGHQFPNYSSELNVNALLLGDSALYLCAGGTGNTGELFFGEGSRLTVL.